The 3 T cell receptor beta chains presented below share a single source sample, sequenced in a study of spatial heterogeneity in lung cancer. TCRdb redid the calling of the 5' RACE reads with MiXCR, one entry per CDR3 protein. The repertoire includes a few thousand distinct CDR3 sequences, roughly 8.5% of them detected once, and around 40% sits in the top ten. The time point here: sample taken at primary tumor resection. Sequencing of whole RNA from tumor, nontumor lung or frozen PBMC involved no sorting. Material: normal lung tissue next to the tumor, obtained at surgery. These receptor sequences come from a male donor with early-stage non-small cell lung cancer.

This clonotype has at least ten counts. This beta chain lies outside the target of a library built for alpha chains; its clone size means little. This chain links TRBV10-3 with TRBJ1-6; D remains unclear. The CDR3 spans 15 residues. Germline CDR1 reads ENHRY; CDR2 reads SYGVKD. V was pared by 3 bases and J by 9 bases, with 15 bases between. CDR3 protein: CAISESGEITSPLHF. The CDR3 coding sequence is TGTGCCATCAGTGAATCGGGAGAGATCACTTCACCCCTCCACTTT.

Judged by abundance, this clonotype is medium-sized (0.01 to 0.1%). For a library built for alpha chains, this beta chain is a stray read; little rests on its size. The chain employs TRBV7-3 and TRBJ2-1, with TRBD1 as a possible D gene (5 bases). Trimming took off 0 bases at V and 7 bases at J, with 10 bases between the two ends. The germline V gene encodes CDR1 SGHTA and CDR2 FQGTGA. The CDR3 is made up of 14 amino acids. The DNA of the CDR3 is TGTGCCAGCAGCTTAACGGGGCCCCAAAATGAGCAGTTCTTC. It codes for CASSLTGPQNEQFF.

This clonotype is labeled as medium-sized. The library was prepared for alpha chains; this beta chain is a stray read, so its frequency means little. The rearrangement uses TRBV4-3 and TRBJ2-5, with 9 bases aligning to TRBD2. CDR1 and CDR2 from the germline V gene are LGHNA and YSLEER. V lost 5 bases and J lost 5; bases outside the gene matches: 9. The CDR3 covers 15 residues. The CDR3 DNA is TGCGCCAGCAGCGAACGGGGTAGCGGGAGTGAGACCCAGTACTTC. It codes for CASSERGSGSETQYF.